This T cell receptor beta chain was captured by sequencing in a study of beta chain features in type 1 diabetes. Whole-study findings and limits: Diminished insertions and augmented deletions at VDJ junctions characterized type 1 diabetes patients. Among patients, naive, central memory and Treg TCRB repertoires appeared more similar than among healthy donors.

Trimming cost V 1 base and J 6 bases; bases outside gene matches: 9. From germline, CDR1 is KGHSH and CDR2 LQKENI. The CDR3 is made up of 17 amino acids. Investigators reverse transcribed all isolated RNA, so they sequenced expressed TCRB transcripts. Repertoires were generated with immunoSEQ multiplex PCR, while TCRdb's copy carries only in-frame clones and drops some. The sample contains 430,000 or so clones, about an eighth of which appear only once. This clone was observed a few times. No antigen is known for it. The chain couples TRBV18 to TRBJ2-2; 9 positions agree with TRBD1. Specimen: naive CD4+ T cells from blood. The source of this sequence is a woman aged 18-29 years in good health. For the CDR3, the DNA is TGTGCCAGCTCACCACTCAGCCCCGGGACAGGGTCCGGGGAGCTGTTTTTT. This codes for CASSPLSPGTGSGELFF.